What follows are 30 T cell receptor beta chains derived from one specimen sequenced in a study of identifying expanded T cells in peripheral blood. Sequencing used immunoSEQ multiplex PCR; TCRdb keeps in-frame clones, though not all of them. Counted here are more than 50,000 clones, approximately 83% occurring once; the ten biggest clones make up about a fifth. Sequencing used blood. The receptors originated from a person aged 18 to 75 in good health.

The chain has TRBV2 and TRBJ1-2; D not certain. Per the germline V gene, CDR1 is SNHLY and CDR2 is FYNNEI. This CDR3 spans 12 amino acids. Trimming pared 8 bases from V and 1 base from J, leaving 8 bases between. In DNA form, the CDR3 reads TGTGCCAGCCCCTACAATAACTATGGCTACACCTTC. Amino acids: CASPYNNYGYTF.

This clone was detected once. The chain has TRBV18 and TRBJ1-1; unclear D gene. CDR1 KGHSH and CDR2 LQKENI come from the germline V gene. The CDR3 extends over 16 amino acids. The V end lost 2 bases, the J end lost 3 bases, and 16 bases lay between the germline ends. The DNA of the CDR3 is TGTGCCAGCTCACCAGGGAAGGCGTATGGGGACACTGAAGCTTTCTTT. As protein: CASSPGKAYGDTEAFF.

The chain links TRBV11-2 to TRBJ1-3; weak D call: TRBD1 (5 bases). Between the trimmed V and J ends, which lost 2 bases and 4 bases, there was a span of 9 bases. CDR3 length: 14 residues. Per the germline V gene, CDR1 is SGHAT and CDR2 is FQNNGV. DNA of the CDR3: TGTGCCAGCAGCTTACTCAGGGACGGAAACACCATATATTTT. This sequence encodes CASSLLRDGNTIYF.

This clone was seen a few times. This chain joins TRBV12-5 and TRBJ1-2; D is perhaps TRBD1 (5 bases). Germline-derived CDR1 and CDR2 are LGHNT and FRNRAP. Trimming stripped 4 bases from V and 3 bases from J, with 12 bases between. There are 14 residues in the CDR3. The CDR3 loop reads CASGSPGRDYGYTF. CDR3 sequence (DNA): TGTGCTAGTGGTTCCCCAGGGAGGGACTATGGCTACACCTTC.

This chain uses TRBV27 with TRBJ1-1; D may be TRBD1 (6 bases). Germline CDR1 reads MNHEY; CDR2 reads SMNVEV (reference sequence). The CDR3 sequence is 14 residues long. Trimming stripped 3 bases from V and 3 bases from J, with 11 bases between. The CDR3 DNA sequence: TGTGCCAGCAGTTTTAGGGGGTTGGACACTGAAGCTTTCTTT. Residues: CASSFRGLDTEAFF.

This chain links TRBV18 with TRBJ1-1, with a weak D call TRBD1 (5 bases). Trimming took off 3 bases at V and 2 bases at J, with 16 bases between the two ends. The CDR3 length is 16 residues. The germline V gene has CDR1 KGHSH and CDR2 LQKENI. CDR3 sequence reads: CASSPLSPGQNTEAFF. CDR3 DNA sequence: TGTGCCAGCTCACCCCTGAGCCCTGGACAAAACACTGAAGCTTTCTTT.

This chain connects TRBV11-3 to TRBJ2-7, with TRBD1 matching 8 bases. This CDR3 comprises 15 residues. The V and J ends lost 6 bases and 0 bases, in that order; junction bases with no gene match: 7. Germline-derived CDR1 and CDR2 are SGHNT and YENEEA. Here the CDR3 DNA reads TGTGCCAGCAGGGGGGGACAGGTTAGCTCCTACGAGCAGTACTTC. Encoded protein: CASRGGQVSSYEQYF.

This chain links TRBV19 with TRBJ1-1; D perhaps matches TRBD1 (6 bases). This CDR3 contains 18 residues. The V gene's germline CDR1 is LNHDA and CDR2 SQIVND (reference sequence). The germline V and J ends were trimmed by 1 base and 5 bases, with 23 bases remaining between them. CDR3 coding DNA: TGTGCCAGTAGTATAGGGGGGGGGCACGGGGCCGATGGGACTGAAGCTTTCTTT. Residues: CASSIGGGHGADGTEAFF. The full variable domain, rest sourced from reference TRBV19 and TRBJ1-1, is DGGITQSPKYLFRKEGQNVTLSCEQNLNHDAMYWYRQDPGQGLRLIYYSQIVNDFQKGDIAEGYSVSREKKESFPLTVTSAQKNPTAFYLCASSIGGGHGADGTEAFFGQGTRLTVV.

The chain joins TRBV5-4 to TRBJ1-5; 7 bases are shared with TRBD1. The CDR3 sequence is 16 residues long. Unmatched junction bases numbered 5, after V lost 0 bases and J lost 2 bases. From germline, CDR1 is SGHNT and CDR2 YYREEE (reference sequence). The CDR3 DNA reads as TGTGCCAGCAGCTTGGGGGGGACAGTCGGCAATCAGCCCCAGCATTTT. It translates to CASSLGGTVGNQPQHF.

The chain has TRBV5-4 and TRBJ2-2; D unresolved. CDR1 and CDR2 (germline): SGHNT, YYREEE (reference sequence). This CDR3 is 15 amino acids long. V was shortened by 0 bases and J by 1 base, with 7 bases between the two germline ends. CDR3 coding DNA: TGTGCCAGCAGCTTGGCCTTGGGGAACACCGGGGAGCTGTTTTTT. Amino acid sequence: CASSLALGNTGELFF.

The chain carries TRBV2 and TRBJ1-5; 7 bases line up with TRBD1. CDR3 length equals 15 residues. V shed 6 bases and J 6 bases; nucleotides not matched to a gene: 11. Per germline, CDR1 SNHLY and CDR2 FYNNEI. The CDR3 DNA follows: TGTGCCAGCAGGGTGACAGGGAATGAGGGTCAGCCCCAGCATTTT. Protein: CASRVTGNEGQPQHF.

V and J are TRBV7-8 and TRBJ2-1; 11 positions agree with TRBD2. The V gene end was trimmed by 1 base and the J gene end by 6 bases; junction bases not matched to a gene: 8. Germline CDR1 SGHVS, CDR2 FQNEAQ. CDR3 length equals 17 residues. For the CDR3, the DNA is TGTGCCAGCAGCTTAGATCTAGCGGGGGGCCGGGTCAATGAGCAGTTCTTC. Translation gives CASSLDLAGGRVNEQFF.

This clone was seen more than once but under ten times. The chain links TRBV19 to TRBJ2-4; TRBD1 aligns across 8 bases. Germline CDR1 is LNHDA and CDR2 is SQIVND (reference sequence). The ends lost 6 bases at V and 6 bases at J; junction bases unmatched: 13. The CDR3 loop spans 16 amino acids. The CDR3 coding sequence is TGTGCCAGTAGCATGTTGGGGAGGACAGGGACAAACATTCAGTACTTC. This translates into CASSMLGRTGTNIQYF.

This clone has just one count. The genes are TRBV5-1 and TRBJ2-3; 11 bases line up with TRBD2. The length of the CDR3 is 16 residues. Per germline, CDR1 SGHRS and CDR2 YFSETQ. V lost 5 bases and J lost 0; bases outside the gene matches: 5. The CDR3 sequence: CASRSGLAESTDTQYF. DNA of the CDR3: TGCGCCAGCAGATCGGGACTAGCGGAGAGCACAGATACGCAGTATTTT.

CDR3 residues: CSAGRGYEQYF. The CDR3 DNA is TGCAGCGCGGGGAGGGGCTACGAGCAGTACTTC. This chain uses TRBV29-1 with TRBJ2-7; TRBD2 matches at 7 bases. CDR3 size: 11 residues. The ends lost 7 bases at V and 3 bases at J; junction bases unmatched: 3. Germline-derived CDR1 and CDR2 are SQVTM and ANQGSEA.

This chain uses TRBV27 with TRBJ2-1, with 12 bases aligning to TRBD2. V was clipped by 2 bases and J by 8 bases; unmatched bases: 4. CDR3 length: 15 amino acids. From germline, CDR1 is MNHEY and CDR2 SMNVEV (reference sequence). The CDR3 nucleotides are TGTGCCAGCAGTTTAAGGACTAGCGGGATTGATGAGCAGTTCTTC. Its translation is CASSLRTSGIDEQFF.

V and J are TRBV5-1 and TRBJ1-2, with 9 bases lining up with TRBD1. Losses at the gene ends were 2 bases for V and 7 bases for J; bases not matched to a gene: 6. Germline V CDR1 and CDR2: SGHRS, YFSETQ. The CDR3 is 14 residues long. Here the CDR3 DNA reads TGCGCCAGCAGCTTTCAACAGGGGGCGGGTGGCTACACCTTC. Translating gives CASSFQQGAGGYTF.

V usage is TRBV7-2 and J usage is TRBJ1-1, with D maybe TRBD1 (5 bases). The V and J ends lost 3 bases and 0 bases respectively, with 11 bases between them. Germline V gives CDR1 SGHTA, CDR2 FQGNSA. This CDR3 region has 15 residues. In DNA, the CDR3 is TGTGCCAGCAGCTTTGCAGGGTCCATGAACACTGAAGCTTTCTTT. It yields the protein CASSFAGSMNTEAFF.

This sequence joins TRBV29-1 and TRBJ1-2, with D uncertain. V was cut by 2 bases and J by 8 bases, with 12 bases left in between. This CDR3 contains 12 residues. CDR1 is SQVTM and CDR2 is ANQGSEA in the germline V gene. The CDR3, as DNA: TGCAGCGTTGAAAGCGGGGTTCACGGCTACACCTTC. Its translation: CSVESGVHGYTF.

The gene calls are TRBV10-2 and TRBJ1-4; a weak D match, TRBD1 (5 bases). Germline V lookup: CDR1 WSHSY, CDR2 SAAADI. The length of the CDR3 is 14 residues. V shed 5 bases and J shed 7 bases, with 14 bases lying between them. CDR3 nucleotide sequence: TGCGCCAGCAGTATGGGGCAGATGGGTGAAAAACTGTTTTTT. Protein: CASSMGQMGEKLFF.

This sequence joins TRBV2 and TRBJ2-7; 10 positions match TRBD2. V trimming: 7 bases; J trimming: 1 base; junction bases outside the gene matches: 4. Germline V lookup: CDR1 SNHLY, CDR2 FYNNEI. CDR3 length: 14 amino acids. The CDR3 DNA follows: TGTGCCAGCATTAGCGGGGGGTCGTCCTACGAGCAGTACTTC. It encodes CASISGGSSYEQYF. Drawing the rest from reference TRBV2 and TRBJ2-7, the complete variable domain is EPEVTQTPSHQVTQMGQEVILRCVPISNHLYFYWYRQILGQKVEFLVSFYNNEISEKSEIFDDQFSVERPDGSNFTLKIRSTKLEDSAMYFCASISGGSSYEQYFGPGTRLTVT.

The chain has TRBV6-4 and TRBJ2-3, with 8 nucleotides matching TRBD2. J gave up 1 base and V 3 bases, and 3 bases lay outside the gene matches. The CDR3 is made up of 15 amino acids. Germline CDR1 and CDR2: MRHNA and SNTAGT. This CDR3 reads CASSENGGGTDTQYF. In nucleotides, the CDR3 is TGTGCCAGCAGTGAGAACGGGGGGGGCACAGATACGCAGTATTTT.

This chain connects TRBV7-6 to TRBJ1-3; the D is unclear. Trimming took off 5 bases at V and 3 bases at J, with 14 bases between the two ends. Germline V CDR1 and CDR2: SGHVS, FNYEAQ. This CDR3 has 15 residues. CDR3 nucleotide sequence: TGTGCCAGCAGCCCTAAGGCGTGGGGTGGAAACACCATATATTTT. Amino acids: CASSPKAWGGNTIYF.

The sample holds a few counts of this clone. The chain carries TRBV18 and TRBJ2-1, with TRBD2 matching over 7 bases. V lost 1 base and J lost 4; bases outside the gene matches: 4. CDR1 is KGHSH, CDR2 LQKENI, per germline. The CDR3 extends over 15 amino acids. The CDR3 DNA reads TGTGCCAGCTCACCACAGGGCGGGGGTTACAATGAGCAGTTCTTC. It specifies CASSPQGGGYNEQFF.

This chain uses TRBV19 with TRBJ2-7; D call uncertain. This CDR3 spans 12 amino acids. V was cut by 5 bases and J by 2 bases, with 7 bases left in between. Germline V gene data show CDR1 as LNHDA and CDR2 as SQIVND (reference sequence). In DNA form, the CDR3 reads TGTGCCAGTAGTCCGGGCACCTACGAGCAGTACTTC. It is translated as CASSPGTYEQYF.

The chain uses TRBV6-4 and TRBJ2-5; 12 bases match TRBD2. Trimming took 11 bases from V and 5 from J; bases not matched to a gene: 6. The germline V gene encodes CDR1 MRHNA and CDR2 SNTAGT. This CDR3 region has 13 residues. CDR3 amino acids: CAGRTSGDETQYF. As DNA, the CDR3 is TGTGCCGGCCGGACTAGCGGGGATGAGACCCAGTACTTC.

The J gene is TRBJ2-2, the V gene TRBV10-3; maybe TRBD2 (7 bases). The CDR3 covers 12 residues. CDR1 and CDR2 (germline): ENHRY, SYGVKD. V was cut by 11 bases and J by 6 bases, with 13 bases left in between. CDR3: CASRGAAGELFF. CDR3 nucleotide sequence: TGTGCCTCACGGGGGGCCGCCGGGGAGCTGTTTTTT.

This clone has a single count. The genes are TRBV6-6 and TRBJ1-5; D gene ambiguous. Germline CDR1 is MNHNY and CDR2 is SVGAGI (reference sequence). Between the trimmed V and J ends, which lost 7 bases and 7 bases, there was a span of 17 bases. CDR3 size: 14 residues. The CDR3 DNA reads TGTGCCAGCACCCAATACCGGGGAGGACAGCCCCAGCATTTT. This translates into CASTQYRGGQPQHF.

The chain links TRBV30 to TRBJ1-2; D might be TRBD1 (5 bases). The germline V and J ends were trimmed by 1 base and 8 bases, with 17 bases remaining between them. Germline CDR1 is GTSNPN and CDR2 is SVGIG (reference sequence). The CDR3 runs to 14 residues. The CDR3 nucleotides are TGTGCCTGGAGTGGTCGTCAGGGTCATCGGGGCTACACCTTC. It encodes CAWSGRQGHRGYTF.

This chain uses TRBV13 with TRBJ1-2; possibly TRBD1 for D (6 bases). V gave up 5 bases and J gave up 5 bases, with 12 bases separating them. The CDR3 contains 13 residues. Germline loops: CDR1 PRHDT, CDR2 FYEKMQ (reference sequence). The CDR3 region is CASSGLTGYGYTF. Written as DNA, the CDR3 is TGTGCCAGCAGCGGATTAACAGGGTATGGCTACACCTTC.